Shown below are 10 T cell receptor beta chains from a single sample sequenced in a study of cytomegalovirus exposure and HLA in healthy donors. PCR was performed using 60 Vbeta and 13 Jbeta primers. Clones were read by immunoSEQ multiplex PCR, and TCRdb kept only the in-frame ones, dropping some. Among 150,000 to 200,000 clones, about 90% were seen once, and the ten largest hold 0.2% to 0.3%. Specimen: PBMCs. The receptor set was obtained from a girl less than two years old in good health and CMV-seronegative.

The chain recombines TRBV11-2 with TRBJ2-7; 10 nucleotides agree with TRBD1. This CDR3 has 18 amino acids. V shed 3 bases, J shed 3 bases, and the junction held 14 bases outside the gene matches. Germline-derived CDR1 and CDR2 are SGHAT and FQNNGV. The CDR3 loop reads CASSFGFHGTGADYEQYF. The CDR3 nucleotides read TGTGCCAGCAGCTTTGGTTTCCACGGGACAGGGGCCGACTACGAGCAGTACTTC.

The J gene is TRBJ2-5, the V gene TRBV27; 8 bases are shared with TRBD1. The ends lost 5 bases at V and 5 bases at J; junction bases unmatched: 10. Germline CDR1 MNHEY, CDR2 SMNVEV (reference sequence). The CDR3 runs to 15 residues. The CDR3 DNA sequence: TGTGCCAGCAGTCACCAGGGGGCGCTCTTGGAGACCCAGTACTTC. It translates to CASSHQGALLETQYF.

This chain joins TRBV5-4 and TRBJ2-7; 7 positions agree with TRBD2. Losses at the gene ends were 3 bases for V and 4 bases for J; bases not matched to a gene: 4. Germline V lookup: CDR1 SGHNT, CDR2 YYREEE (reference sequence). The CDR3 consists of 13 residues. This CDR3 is CASSSLADYEQYF. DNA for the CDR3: TGTGCCAGCAGCTCTCTAGCGGATTACGAGCAGTACTTC.

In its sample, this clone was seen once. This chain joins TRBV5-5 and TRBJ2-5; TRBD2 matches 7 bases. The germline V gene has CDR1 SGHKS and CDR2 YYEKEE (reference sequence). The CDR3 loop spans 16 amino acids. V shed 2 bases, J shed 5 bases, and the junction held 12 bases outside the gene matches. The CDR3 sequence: CASSFGGRGWVETQYF. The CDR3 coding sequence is TGTGCCAGCAGCTTCGGCGGGAGAGGGTGGGTGGAGACCCAGTACTTC.

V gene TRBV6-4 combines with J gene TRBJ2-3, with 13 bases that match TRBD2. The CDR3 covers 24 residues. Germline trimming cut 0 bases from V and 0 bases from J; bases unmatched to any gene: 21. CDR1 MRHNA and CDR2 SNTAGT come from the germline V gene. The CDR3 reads CASSDSFTLLLAGGNITSTDTQYF. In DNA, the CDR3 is TGTGCCAGCAGTGACTCGTTCACCCTACTACTAGCGGGAGGGAACATAACTAGCACAGATACGCAGTATTTT.

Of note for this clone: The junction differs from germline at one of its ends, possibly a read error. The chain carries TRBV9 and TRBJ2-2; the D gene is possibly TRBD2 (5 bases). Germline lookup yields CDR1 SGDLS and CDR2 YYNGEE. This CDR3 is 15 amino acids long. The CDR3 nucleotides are TGTGCCAGCAGCGTAGCCGACGTTTACACCGGGGAGCTGCTTTTT. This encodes CASSVADVYTGELLF.

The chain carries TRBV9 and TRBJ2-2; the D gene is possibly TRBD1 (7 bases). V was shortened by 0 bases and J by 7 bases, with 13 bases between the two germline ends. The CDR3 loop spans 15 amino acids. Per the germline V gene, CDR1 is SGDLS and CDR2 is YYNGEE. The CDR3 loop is CASSVAEGARGELFF. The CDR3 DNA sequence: TGTGCCAGCAGCGTAGCGGAGGGGGCCCGCGGGGAGCTGTTTTTT.

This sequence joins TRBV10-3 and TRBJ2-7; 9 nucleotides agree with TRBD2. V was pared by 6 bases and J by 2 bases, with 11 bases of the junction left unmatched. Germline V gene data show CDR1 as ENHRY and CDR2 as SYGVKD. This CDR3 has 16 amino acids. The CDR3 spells CAISGTISGGTYEQYF. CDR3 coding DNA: TGTGCCATCAGCGGGACTATAAGCGGGGGGACCTACGAGCAGTACTTC.

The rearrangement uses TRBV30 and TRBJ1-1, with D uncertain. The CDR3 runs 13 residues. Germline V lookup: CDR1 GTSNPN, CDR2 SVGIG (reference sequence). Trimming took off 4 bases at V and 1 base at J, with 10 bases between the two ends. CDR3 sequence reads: CAWKPLQNTEAFF. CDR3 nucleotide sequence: TGTGCCTGGAAACCACTCCAGAACACTGAAGCTTTCTTT.

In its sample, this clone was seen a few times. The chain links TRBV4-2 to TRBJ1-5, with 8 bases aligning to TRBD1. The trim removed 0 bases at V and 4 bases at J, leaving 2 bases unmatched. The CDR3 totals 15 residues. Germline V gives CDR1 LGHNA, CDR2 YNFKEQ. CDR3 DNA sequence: TGTGCCAGCAGCCAAGAGGACAGGGCAAATCAGCCCCAGCATTTT. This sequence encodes CASSQEDRANQPQHF.